These 16 T cell receptor beta chains came from one sample sequenced in a study of T-cell reconstitution after alpha-beta-depleted transplantation in children. During its preparation, the TCRbeta library received unique molecular identifiers. TCRdb recomputed calls from the PCR reads with MiXCR, one row per CDR3 protein. The repertoire holds hundreds of thousands of distinct CDR3 sequences, with roughly 9.5% as singletons. The sequencing used PBMCs from the stem cell graft donor, collected from the stem cell graft. These receptors all come from a human donor who donated a stem cell graft to a child with SCID.

The gene calls are TRBV2 and TRBJ2-1, with D perhaps TRBD2 (6 bases). CDR1 is SNHLY, CDR2 FYNNEI, per germline. This CDR3 region has 19 residues. V was trimmed by 2 bases and J by 0 bases, leaving 20 bases between them. CDR3 in amino acids: CASSEPRTIAESSYNEQFF. DNA of the CDR3: TGTGCCAGCAGTGAACCGAGGACAATAGCGGAGTCCTCCTACAATGAGCAGTTCTTC.

In this sample, this clonotype turned up many times. The chain has TRBV12-3 or TRBV12-4 and TRBJ2-2; TRBD1 matches 9 bases. The ends lost 9 bases at V and 7 bases at J; junction bases unmatched: 6. This CDR3 is built from 13 residues. The CDR3 DNA reads as TGTGCCAGTAACAGGGGGCTGAACGGGGAGCTGTTTTTT. This encodes CASNRGLNGELFF.

This clonotype has just a few counts. The chain joins TRBV5-5 to TRBJ2-5, with 8 bases fitting TRBD1. The V gene's germline CDR1 is SGHKS and CDR2 YYEKEE (reference sequence). The CDR3 extends over 15 amino acids. The J segment lost 4 bases and the V segment lost 6 bases, leaving 11 bases of the junction unmatched. The CDR3 protein is CASNFGQGGGETQYF. In nucleotides, the CDR3 is TGTGCCAGCAACTTTGGACAGGGAGGAGGAGAGACCCAGTACTTC.

The V and J genes are TRBV7-3 and TRBJ1-1; D may be TRBD1 (5 bases). This CDR3 comprises 19 residues. Germline V gives CDR1 SGHTA, CDR2 FQGTGA. The V and J ends lost 0 bases and 1 base respectively, with 21 bases between them. CDR3 region: CASSLTFWDGSKGNTEAFF. CDR3 DNA sequence: TGTGCCAGCAGCTTAACGTTTTGGGACGGGTCCAAGGGGAACACTGAAGCTTTCTTT.

The rearrangement joins TRBV29-1 to TRBJ2-1; D unclear. V was pared by 3 bases and J by 10 bases, with 7 bases between. Per the germline V gene, CDR1 is SQVTM and CDR2 is ANQGSEA. There are 10 residues in the CDR3. Here the CDR3 reads CSVDRGEQFF. The CDR3 DNA reads as TGCAGCGTTGATCGCGGAGAGCAGTTCTTC.

There are a few counts of this clonotype. The rearrangement links TRBV13 to TRBJ1-3; D possibly corresponds to TRBD1 (6 bases). V shed 4 bases and J shed 0 bases, with 7 bases lying between them. The CDR3 loop spans 14 amino acids. The germline V gene encodes CDR1 PRHDT and CDR2 FYEKMQ (reference sequence). CDR3 amino acids: CASSWTASGNTIYF. The CDR3 DNA reads TGTGCCAGCAGCTGGACAGCCTCTGGAAACACCATATATTTT.

The chain recombines TRBV11-3 with TRBJ2-1; TRBD1 agrees at 9 bases. Germline V gives CDR1 SGHNT, CDR2 YENEEA. V dropped 5 bases and J dropped 6; count of bases not matched to a gene: 8. The CDR3 contains 15 residues. The CDR3 bases are TGTGCCAGCAGCCCCACAGGGGGCTTAGGCAATGAGCAGTTCTTC. Its protein product is CASSPTGGLGNEQFF.

At least ten counts were recorded for this clonotype. The CDR3 protein is CASSQERTVLYGYTF. The CDR3 nucleotides read TGTGCCAGCAGCCAAGAACGGACCGTACTCTATGGCTACACCTTC. The rearrangement joins TRBV4-2 to TRBJ1-2, with D unclear. This CDR3 region has 15 residues. V shed 0 bases and J shed 4 bases, with 12 bases lying between them. Germline CDR1 LGHNA, CDR2 YNFKEQ.

This clonotype was counted only a few times. This chain connects TRBV11-2 to TRBJ2-3; D gene ambiguous. Looked up from germline, CDR1 is SGHAT and CDR2 is FQNNGV. V lost 5 bases, J lost 6 bases, and 12 bases lay in between. This CDR3 is built from 13 residues. CDR3 sequence: CASSLIIADTQYF. The CDR3, as DNA: TGTGCCAGCAGCCTAATCATCGCGGATACGCAGTATTTT. Looking up the rest from reference TRBV11-2 and TRBJ2-3 gives the full variable domain: EAGVAQSPRYKIIEKRQSVAFWCNPISGHATLYWYQQILGQGPKLLIQFQNNGVVDDSQLPKDRFSAERLKGVDSTLKIQPAKLEDSAVYLCASSLIIADTQYFGPGTRLTVL.

The CDR3 coding sequence is TGCGCCAGCAGCTCGCAATGGGAACCTTCTGAAGCTTTCTTT. It encodes CASSSQWEPSEAFF. V is TRBV5-1 and J is TRBJ1-1; the D is unclear. The germline V gene encodes CDR1 SGHRS and CDR2 YFSETQ. The CDR3 runs 14 residues. V was trimmed by 3 bases and J by 6 bases, leaving 15 bases between them.

The CDR3 nucleotides read TGTGCCAGCAGCGTAGGGGGAGGTCCTGAAGCTTTCTTT. Protein sequence: CASSVGGGPEAFF. V usage is TRBV9 and J usage is TRBJ1-1; no clear D gene. The CDR3 extends over 13 amino acids. Germline CDR1 SGDLS, CDR2 YYNGEE. Trimming took 0 bases from V and 6 from J, leaving 9 bases between them.

The chain joins TRBV15 to TRBJ2-1; 10 bases match TRBD1. With V trimmed by 1 base and J by 2 bases, 5 bases remained unmatched. This CDR3 contains 17 residues. Germline V lookup: CDR1 LNHNV, CDR2 YYDKDF (reference sequence). The CDR3 nucleotides are TGTGCCACCAGCAGAGGAAACGACAGGGGGCCCTACAATGAGCAGTTCTTC. This gives the protein CATSRGNDRGPYNEQFF.

There are a few counts of this clonotype. The rearrangement links TRBV6-1 to TRBJ1-3; maybe TRBD1 (6 bases). Per the germline V gene, CDR1 is MNHNS and CDR2 is SASEGT. The CDR3 has 15 amino acids. Trimming shortened V by 3 bases and J by 3 bases, and 12 bases separated the two germline ends. Here the CDR3 reads CASSDYRARGNTIYF. The DNA of the CDR3 is TGTGCCAGCAGTGACTACAGGGCGCGTGGAAACACCATATATTTT.

There are a few counts of this clonotype. The CDR3 nucleotides are TGCGCCAGCAGCCAGGATAATACAGGGGGGAGAGACTACGAGCAGTACTTC. Its protein is CASSQDNTGGRDYEQYF. This rearrangement joins TRBV4-1 to TRBJ2-7; 8 nucleotides line up with TRBD1. The trim removed 3 bases at V and 3 bases at J, leaving 13 bases unmatched. Germline CDR1 is MGHRA and CDR2 is YSYEKL. There are 17 residues in the CDR3.

This chain uses TRBV6-5 with TRBJ1-5; D possibly corresponds to TRBD1 (5 bases). Germline-derived CDR1 and CDR2 are MNHEY and SVGAGI. V was cut by 2 bases and J by 4 bases, with 15 bases left in between. This CDR3 has 16 amino acids. Here the CDR3 DNA reads TGTGCCAGCAGTTACCCCAGGACATATGGAAATCAGCCCCAGCATTTT. Protein: CASSYPRTYGNQPQHF.

The V call is TRBV5-6, the J call TRBJ2-3, with a possible D match to TRBD1 (5 bases). This CDR3 spans 14 amino acids. Germline V gene data show CDR1 as SGHDT and CDR2 as YYEEEE. The V end was cut by 5 bases, the J end by 5 bases, with 15 bases between. CDR3: CASRGPAVRDTQYF. Here the CDR3 DNA reads TGTGCCAGCAGGGGGCCGGCAGTGAGAGATACGCAGTATTTT.